This T cell receptor (beta chain) was recorded in a study of T cells in Graves' hyperthyroidism and ophthalmopathy. Every diagnosis used clinical symptoms, serum thyroxine and TRAb, thyroid ultrasound and orbital computed tomography. The CDR3 contains 13 residues. Germline CDR1 and CDR2: GTSNPN and SVGIG (reference sequence). V lost 3 bases and J 2 bases, leaving 10 bases between the germline ends. Study-wide results and caveats: The model predicted ophthalmopathy a median about 6.6 months before onset. Most clonotypes that expanded in the thyroid above 0.001 also showed up in blood.

With respect to this clonotype: Its antigen is currently unknown.

RNA transcripts yielded amplified TCR beta CDR3 regions. During a first-round RT-PCR of the TCR CDR3, the HTBI primer set was used. A single record per CDR3 protein comes from TCRdb applying MiXCR to the multiplex PCR reads. The sample has about 290,000 distinct CDR3 sequences; around 13% are singletons. The clonotype was recovered from a woman in her forties with Graves' hyperthyroidism. The specimen sequenced was blood. V and J are TRBV30 and TRBJ2-5, with D possibly being TRBD1 (6 bases). The CDR3 coding sequence is TGTGCCTGGAGACCTCAGGGGCAAGAGACCCAGTACTTC. This sequence encodes CAWRPQGQETQYF.